The clone carrying this T cell receptor beta chain occurred a few times. The data originate from a study of T-cell reconstitution after alpha-beta-depleted transplantation in children. A library of TCRbeta sequences, prepared with unique molecular identifiers, was generated. Each CDR3 protein gets one entry after TCRdb re-called the PCR reads with MiXCR. The sample carries around 340,000 distinct CDR3 sequences, 13% recorded once. The CDR3 extends over 15 amino acids. The V gene end was trimmed by 5 bases and the J gene end by 2 bases; junction bases not matched to a gene: 6. Germline V gene sequence: CDR1 SGHTA, CDR2 FQGNSA.

The rearrangement links TRBV7-2 to TRBJ1-1; 9 nucleotides line up with TRBD1. This sequence originates from a human donor who donated a stem cell graft to a child with Fanconi anemia. The sequencing here drew on PBMCs, taken from the stem cell graft. CDR3 coding DNA: TGTGCCAGCAGCCGGGCGGGACAGGGAAACACTGAAGCTTTCTTT. Its protein is CASSRAGQGNTEAFF.